Listed here are 8 T cell receptor beta chains from one sample, sequenced in a study of CD8+CD57+ T cells in acquired aplastic anemia. All patients picked for sequencing had shown, by flow cytometry, an expansion of CD8+CD57+ cells. The TCR beta profiling, which covered VDJ combination and CDR3 sequence, was carried out using genomic DNA as the template. TCRdb reanalysed the reads using MiXCR and keeps one entry per CDR3 protein. The table lists 100,000 to 150,000 distinct CDR3 sequences, less than 50% of them singletons, with 2.6% in the top ten. The sequencing sample was made of sorted CD4+, CD8+, or CD8+CD57+ T cells (not recorded which) from PBMCs. All receptors come from a human donor with aplastic anemia.

At least ten counts were recorded for this clonotype. The V and J genes are TRBV2 and TRBJ1-5; no definite D call. Germline V CDR1 and CDR2: SNHLY, FYNNEI. Trimming cost V 4 bases and J 3 bases, with 10 bases left between them. This CDR3 spans 14 amino acids. This CDR3 reads CASSAGLSNQPQHF. CDR3 DNA: TGTGCCAGCAGTGCTGGCCTCTCCAATCAGCCCCAGCATTTT.

The rearrangement uses TRBV24-1 and TRBJ2-7; a weak D match, TRBD1 (5 bases). Trimming stripped 9 bases from V and 4 bases from J, with 12 bases between. Germline CDR1 and CDR2: KGHDR and SFDVKD. The CDR3 extends over 12 amino acids. The CDR3 loop is CATRPGCYEQYF. CDR3 nucleotide sequence: TGTGCCACCCGGCCAGGGTGTTACGAGCAGTACTTC.

This clonotype was seen many times. The DNA for the CDR3 is TGTGCCAGCAGCTTAAAGGGACAGGCCAGCTCTGGAAACACCATATATTTT. Residues: CASSLKGQASSGNTIYF. J is TRBJ1-3 and V is TRBV7-6; 8 bases match TRBD1. Trimming at V came to 2 bases and at J to 0 bases, leaving 6 bases not matched to a gene. From germline, CDR1 is SGHVS and CDR2 FNYEAQ. This CDR3 has 17 amino acids. The variable domain in full, completed from reference TRBV7-6 and TRBJ1-3, reads GAGVSQSPRYKVTKRGQDVALRCDPISGHVSLYWYRQALGQGPEFLTYFNYEAQQDKSGLPNDRFSAERPEGSISTLTIQRTEQRDSAMYRCASSLKGQASSGNTIYFGEGSWLTVV.

This clonotype was found a few times. The chain uses TRBV28 and TRBJ1-1; the match to TRBD1 covers 8 bases. The germline gives CDR1 MDHEN, CDR2 SYDVKM. With 4 bases clipped from V and 4 bases from J, the junction kept 2 bases outside the gene matches. The CDR3 contains 13 residues. The CDR3 DNA reads as TGTGCCAGCAGTTCAGGGGGCGTCACTGAAGCTTTCTTT. Its protein product is CASSSGGVTEAFF.

This clonotype has more than one count but fewer than ten. The chain is built from TRBV19 and TRBJ2-5; 9 nucleotides match TRBD1. The CDR3 has 13 amino acids. Per the germline V gene, CDR1 is LNHDA and CDR2 is SQIVND (reference sequence). V gave up 6 bases and J gave up 5 bases; unmatched junction bases: 4. CDR3 sequence (DNA): TGTGCCAGTAGGCGACAGGGGGGCGAGACCCAGTACTTC. Amino acids: CASRRQGGETQYF.

The chain combines TRBV3-1 with TRBJ2-2; weak D call: TRBD2 (6 bases). The CDR3 has 14 residues. With 5 bases removed from V and 4 bases from J, the gap between germline ends came to 11 bases. Per germline, CDR1 LGHDT and CDR2 YNNKEL (reference sequence). The CDR3 DNA is TGTGCCAGCAGCTTGGGGGGAGGCACCGGGGAGCTGTTTTTT. Translating gives CASSLGGGTGELFF.

This clonotype was found many times. The V gene is TRBV10-3, the J gene TRBJ1-2; the D is unclear. The CDR3 contains 13 residues. V lost 5 bases, J lost 2 bases, and 9 bases lay in between. Germline V CDR1 and CDR2: ENHRY, SYGVKD. The CDR3 loop is CAISLDGNYGYTF. Written as DNA, the CDR3 is TGTGCCATCAGTCTGGACGGGAACTATGGCTACACCTTC.

This clonotype was counted at least ten times. The chain employs TRBV7-9 and TRBJ2-7; 11 positions match TRBD2. The J segment lost 7 bases and the V segment lost 2 bases, leaving 7 bases of the junction unmatched. The CDR3 runs to 15 residues. Germline V gene lookup returns CDR1 SEHNR and CDR2 FQNEAQ (reference sequence). CDR3 nucleotide sequence: TGTGCCAGCAGCTTAAACTCGCTAGCGGGGGGTGAGCAGTACGTC. Translated: CASSLNSLAGGEQYV.